This paragraph reports one TCR beta chain. A read error may produce the germline difference seen at one junction end. CDR3 length: 20 residues. In germline, CDR1 is SGHKS, CDR2 YYEKEE (reference sequence). This sample is drawn from a study of shared clonotypes between healthy human individuals. The assay was immunoSEQ multiplex PCR, and TCRdb's table has in-frame clones only and misses some. Of around 1.6 million clones listed, 95% to 99% are singletons. The TCR comes from a man aged 30-40 years in good health. The sample taken for sequencing was naive CD4+ T cells sorted from blood. Sample subset: CD45RA+ positively selected. This rearrangement joins TRBV5-5 to TRBJ2-1; D perhaps matches TRBD2 (5 bases). As DNA, the CDR3 is TGTGCCAGCACCTTGGCATGGAGTCTAGCTATTGATCGCTCCTACAATGAGCAGTTCTTC. Protein: CASTLAWSLAIDRSYNEQFF.